This T cell receptor beta chain emerged from a study of radiotherapy plus CTLA-4 blockade in lung cancer. Study-wide context: Overall, around 20% of patients showed an objective response, while 31% attained disease control. Study results and caveats: Together with interferon-beta, which increased in serum after radiation, early dynamic changes in blood T cell clones were reportedly the best predictors of response. There was expansion of tumor-derived TCR clones in blood after radiotherapy plus ipilimumab.

Ipilimumab-mediated CTLA-4 blockade plus focal radiation was given to patients having chemo-refractory metastatic non-small-cell lung cancer. J lost 3 bases, V lost 4 bases, and 12 bases had no gene match. CDR3 length: 18 residues. Germline CDR1 reads SGDLS; CDR2 reads YYNGEE. A single count supports this clone. Its antigen is currently unknown. The protocol was immunoSEQ multiplex PCR, while the TCRdb copy is restricted to in-frame clones and leaves out a portion. The data show 28,000 or so clones, around four fifths seen once. The sample consisted of peripheral blood, taken from a patient treated with radiotherapy plus ipilimumab. The V and J genes are TRBV9 and TRBJ2-1; 11 bases line up with TRBD2. The TCR was taken from a human donor with non-small cell lung cancer who had stable disease on radiotherapy plus ipilimumab. CDR3 coding DNA: TGTGCCAGCAGCATGAGGCCTAGCGGGGGGCAGATCTACAATGAGCAGTTCTTC. Protein: CASSMRPSGGQIYNEQFF.